The rows below give T cell receptor beta chains drawn from one sample of a study of monozygotic twins with inflammatory bowel disease. After re-calling the 5' RACE reads, TCRdb lists one entry per CDR3 protein, DNA absent. The sample data list hundreds of thousands of distinct CDR3 sequences. The sequencing sample was made of blood. The receptors originated from a human donor with ulcerative colitis or Crohn's disease, or a healthy co-twin of an affected twin (not recorded which). The CDR3 runs from the conserved cysteine through the conserved F or W.

j_call | cdr3_length | v_call | cdr3_aa
TRBJ1-1 | 18 | TRBV6-2/TRBV6-3 | CASSYPLIRQAQNTEAFF
TRBJ2-3 | 16 | TRBV6-1 | CASSRQGGLGTDTQYF
TRBJ2-3 | 13 | TRBV20-1 | CSARVEPPDTQYF
TRBJ2-5 | 14 | TRBV20-1 | CSAFRTSGTKTHYF
TRBJ1-5 | 14 | TRBV5-1 | CASSQRGGNQPQHF
TRBJ1-1 | 16 | TRBV28 | CASSRAPRQGSVGTFF
TRBJ2-2 | 17 | TRBV5-4 | CASSFFKLADNTGELFF
TRBJ1-2 | 13 | TRBV18 | CASAGQASYGYTF
TRBJ2-7 | 12 | TRBV20-1 | CSARALSYEQYF
TRBJ2-1 | 14 | TRBV7-9 | CASSLAVGVAEQFF
TRBJ2-2 | 14 | TRBV3-1 | CASSARDYTGELLF
TRBJ2-7 | 17 | TRBV24-1 | CATSGRDGTGTSYEQYF
TRBJ1-1 | 14 | TRBV5-1 | CASSLSSMNTEAFF
TRBJ1-1 | 15 | TRBV7-8 | CASSYRDRLNTEAFF
TRBJ2-2 | 14 | TRBV12-3/TRBV12-4 | CASSFGHNTGELFF
TRBJ2-5 | 15 | TRBV27 | CASTFTHASQETQYF
TRBJ2-5 | 14 | TRBV19 | CASSKGQVQETQYF
TRBJ2-1 | 12 | TRBV30 | CAWRDTYNEQFF
TRBJ2-1 | 14 | TRBV9 | CASSASQGYNEQFF
TRBJ2-2 | 15 | TRBV5-4 | CASSSAGALSGELFF
TRBJ1-5 | 14 | TRBV6-5 | CASSYAGSNQPQHF
TRBJ2-1 | 15 | TRBV5-1 | CASSLNRGRANEQFF
TRBJ2-6 | 14 | TRBV10-3 | CAISEGAGANVLTF
TRBJ2-2 | 15 | TRBV5-1 | CASSLNSANTGELFF
TRBJ2-6 | 16 | TRBV7-8 | CASSGWTGPGANVLTF
TRBJ2-7 | 16 | TRBV4-2 | CASSQAGVRALYEQYF
TRBJ1-6 | 15 | TRBV5-1 | CASSLQGLDNSPLHF
TRBJ2-1 | 15 | TRBV6-5 | CASKYFSGRVFEQFF
TRBJ1-2 | 13 | TRBV12-3/TRBV12-4 | CASSLDRYFGYTF
TRBJ2-6 | 14 | TRBV5-1 | CASSWGAGANVLTF
TRBJ2-5 | 17 | TRBV27 | CASSQSPPGPDRETQYF
TRBJ1-5 | 13 | TRBV30 | CAWSPDRVQPQHF
TRBJ2-7 | 14 | TRBV24-1 | CATSDSDSSYEQYF
TRBJ2-7 | 15 | TRBV7-2 | CASSLVGTPSYEQYF
TRBJ2-7 | 15 | TRBV9 | CASSVEPYGNYEQYF
TRBJ1-1 | 12 | TRBV19 | CASSDRATEAFF
TRBJ1-1 | 12 | TRBV7-9 | CASSLMDRDAFF
TRBJ2-1 | 16 | TRBV28 | CASSRPTPSSYNEQFF
TRBJ2-1 | 14 | TRBV5-1 | CASSDRGSYNEQFF
TRBJ2-1 | 15 | TRBV27 | CASSSDYPSTNEQFF
TRBJ2-3 | 16 | TRBV6-2/TRBV6-3 | CASSYRKASEADTQYF
TRBJ2-4 | 15 | TRBV7-2 | CASSHPGTAKNIQYF
TRBJ1-1 | 15 | TRBV13 | CASSLGQGWNTEAFF
TRBJ2-7 | 16 | TRBV7-2 | CASSLIFSGTASEQYF
TRBJ2-2 | 16 | TRBV5-4 | CASSLRSGGNTGELFF
TRBJ2-7 | 14 | TRBV18 | CASSPGRGLYEQYF
TRBJ2-2 | 14 | TRBV20-1 | CSARDGGYTGELFF
TRBJ1-1 | 16 | TRBV7-9 | CASSHSGAGRAVEAFF
TRBJ2-3 | 14 | TRBV5-1 | CASSPSVGTDTQYF
TRBJ1-4 | 16 | TRBV12-3/TRBV12-4 | CAGSLALPATNEKLFF
TRBJ2-1 | 13 | TRBV5-1 | CASTLAGNERRIF
TRBJ2-3 | 16 | TRBV7-7 | CASSLGRARRGDTQYF
TRBJ2-3 | 13 | TRBV24-1 | CATRGPSTDTQYF
TRBJ2-7 | 16 | TRBV27 | CASSLRRQGDFYEQYF
TRBJ1-5 | 16 | TRBV7-2 | CASSRGAGYSNQPQHF
TRBJ2-7 | 13 | TRBV20-1 | CSARGWEPYEQYF
TRBJ2-5 | 13 | TRBV10-3 | CAISPGYQETQYF
TRBJ1-1 | 12 | TRBV3-1 | CASSHFGFAAFF
TRBJ1-1 | 15 | TRBV27 | CASSGEGRPEAEAFF